Following are 8 T cell receptor beta chains from one sample sequenced in a study of blood T cell repertoires in COVID-19. Only in-frame clones appear in the TCRdb table, and some are missing; sequencing was by immunoSEQ multiplex PCR. The table includes 340,000 or so clones, about 86% detected once. Sequences were obtained from peripheral blood. These TCRs come from a man aged 25 to 40 with active or convalescent COVID-19.

The CDR3 sequence: CATDSSNTGELFF. In nucleotides, the CDR3 is TGTGCCACGGACAGCTCGAACACCGGGGAGCTGTTTTTT. This chain uses TRBV30 with TRBJ2-2; D is possibly TRBD1 (6 bases). V gave up 8 bases and J gave up 0 bases, with 10 bases separating them. CDR1 GTSNPN and CDR2 SVGIG come from the germline V gene (reference sequence). This CDR3 is 13 amino acids long.

The genes are TRBV12-3 or TRBV12-4 and TRBJ2-5; D perhaps matches TRBD2 (5 bases). The CDR3 has 13 residues. The V end was cut by 4 bases, the J end by 5 bases, with 11 bases between. In DNA form, the CDR3 reads TGTGCCAGCAGTTCCCGGGGAAGGGAGACCCAGTACTTC. It codes for CASSSRGRETQYF.

In this sample, this clone turned up once. The rearrangement links TRBV12-3 or TRBV12-4 to TRBJ1-5; D not resolved. This CDR3 has 13 residues. V dropped 9 bases and J dropped 0 bases, with 9 bases sitting between them. The CDR3 reads CASRTYSNQPQHF. Written as DNA, the CDR3 is TGTGCCAGTCGAACCTATAGCAATCAGCCCCAGCATTTT.

The chain employs TRBV19 and TRBJ1-1; D might be TRBD1 (6 bases). CDR3 length: 11 residues. The ends were cut back, 10 bases at V and 3 bases at J, with 9 bases in the middle. Germline values: CDR1 LNHDA, CDR2 SQIVND (reference sequence). CDR3 nucleotide sequence: TGTGCCACCACAGGGTACACTGAAGCTTTCTTT. Translation gives CATTGYTEAFF.

V and J are TRBV6-5 and TRBJ2-2; TRBD1 agrees at 7 bases. The V gene end was trimmed by 2 bases and the J gene end by 4 bases; junction bases not matched to a gene: 1. The CDR3 is 14 amino acids. The germline V gene has CDR1 MNHEY and CDR2 SVGAGI. The chain's CDR3 is CASSYRGRTGELFF. The CDR3 nucleotides read TGTGCCAGCAGTTACAGGGGGCGCACCGGGGAGCTGTTTTTT.

The V and J genes are TRBV29-1 and TRBJ2-6, with TRBD1 identical over 7 bases. Germline V gene sequence: CDR1 SQVTM, CDR2 ANQGSEA. After removal of 7 bases from V and 0 bases from J, the junction contained 3 bases not matched to a gene. CDR3 length: 14 amino acids. Here the CDR3 DNA reads TGCAGCGCAGCAGGGGGCTCTGGGGCCAACGTCCTGACTTTC. The encoded protein is CSAAGGSGANVLTF.

This chain connects TRBV7-6 to TRBJ1-4; D perhaps matches TRBD1 (5 bases). CDR1 is SGHVS, CDR2 FNYEAQ, per germline. There are 16 residues in the CDR3. V was cut by 0 bases and J by 8 bases, with 16 bases left in between. In DNA form, the CDR3 reads TGTGCCAGCAGCTTAGCAGGGGATCCCGGAGGGGAAAAACTGTTTTTT. Its protein product is CASSLAGDPGGEKLFF.

The V and J genes are TRBV28 and TRBJ2-7; tentative D call: TRBD2 (5 bases). The V gene's germline CDR1 is MDHEN and CDR2 SYDVKM. V lost 4 bases to trimming and J lost 2 bases, with 15 bases between them. CDR3 length: 15 amino acids. CDR3: CASSSLAGGTYEQYF. The CDR3 DNA is TGTGCCAGCAGTTCCCTAGCAGGTGGGACCTACGAGCAGTACTTC.